The present entry profiles one T cell receptor (beta chain) with its context. There is no known antigen for this receptor. The record has no base qualities; no much larger clone is one base away. The sample is drawn from a study of blood T cell repertoires in COVID-19 (TCRdb year 2020). With regard to the full study: The collaborator samples originated in the United States, Italy and Spain and spanned the acute and convalescent phases of COVID-19. The prospective study material was composed of cDNA or gDNA derived from T cells, B-cell-depleted T cells, or PBMCs. Deeply sampled blood TCRbeta repertoires from subjects exposed to, actively infected with, or recovered from COVID-19 were included in the dataset. The repertoires were released in a freely available public database meant as a resource for research on the immune response to SARS-CoV-2. Samples were obtained from the ongoing ImmuneRACE study (first 160 participants) and from 1,200 or so subjects provided by 6 global collaborators. A de-identified subject ID, COVID-19 status, age in years and sex were almost always included in the sample metadata. HLA class I and class II types, where available, came from metadata supplied by the sample provider rather than from assay-based typing.

Points the paper makes about the study in general: The quantity of clinical and demographic metadata differed by source and by participant and was supplied without curation.

Reading from cysteine to phenylalanine, the CDR3 counts 13 amino acids. Of all the DNA, just the CDR3 is kept, 39 bases in frame from base 1. Based on the germline V gene, the CDR1 and CDR2 sequences are SQVTM and ANQGSEA. The junction shows trimming of 5 bases on V and 6 bases on J, plus 16 bases between the germline ends. The immunoSEQ Assay, a bias-controlled multiplex PCR, was used to amplify TCRbeta CDR3 regions from genomic DNA. The study's own analysis went as follows. The number of nucleated cells in each sample was estimated from the amplification of reference gene primers within the assay. To quantify the absolute abundance of each unique TCRbeta CDR3 rearrangement, sequence reads were collapsed and filtered. For each sample, productive Simpson clonality was calculated by taking the square root of Simpson's diversity index across productive rearrangements. TCRdb mirrors the immuneACCESS table, restricted to in-frame sequences. Some clones are absent from its copies; in checked studies, under half trace to an unresolved V gene, and the reason for the others is unknown. V, J and clone size derive from that table, while D and trimming were established from the DNA sequence. This sample lists some 100,000 clones; 90% were detected once. The leading ten clones occupy 5.1% of the sample.

Each collaborating institution followed its own protocols to collect whole blood in K2EDTA tubes. Collaborator samples were shipped for TCRbeta analysis as frozen whole blood, isolated PBMCs, or DNA extracted from either sample type. The sample taken for sequencing was peripheral blood. The source is a man in his forties or fifties with acute or convalescent COVID-19. Rearrangement joined TRBV29-1 to TRBJ1-1; matching of 6 bases hints at TRBD1 as the D gene. The CDR3 corresponds to CSVHRDGGAEAFF. The DNA reads as follows: TGCAGCGTTCACAGGGATGGCGGCGCTGAAGCTTTCTTT. The reference TRBV29-1 and TRBJ1-1 proteins fill in what lies around the CDR3, so the full variable domain reads SAVISQKPSRDICQRGTSLTIQCQVDSQVTMMFWYRQQPGQSLTLIATANQGSEATYESGFVIDKFPISRPNLTFSTLTVSNMSPEDSSIYLCSVHRDGGAEAFFGQGTRLTVV.